Below are 27 T cell receptor beta chains sequenced from a single sample in a study of blood T cell repertoires in COVID-19. Measured with immunoSEQ multiplex PCR; TCRdb has only the in-frame clones, and not every one. The sample lists 300,000 to 400,000 clones; around nine tenths were seen once. The material sequenced was peripheral blood. These receptors all come from a woman in her late teens or twenties who had recovered from COVID-19.

The chain is built from TRBV6-4 and TRBJ2-5; 12 nucleotides line up with TRBD2. Germline V gives CDR1 MRHNA, CDR2 SNTAGT. This CDR3 has 14 amino acids. With 10 bases clipped from V and 4 bases from J, the junction kept 7 bases outside the gene matches. The CDR3 loop reads CATQGTSGPETQYF. CDR3 nucleotides: TGTGCCACCCAGGGGACTAGCGGGCCAGAGACCCAGTACTTC.

J is TRBJ1-2 and V is TRBV6-5; D may be TRBD1 (5 bases). Germline CDR1 and CDR2: MNHEY and SVGAGI. V lost 0 bases and J 2 bases, leaving 10 bases between the germline ends. This CDR3 contains 15 residues. In DNA, the CDR3 is TGTGCCAGCAGTTACTCGAAGGGGCAGAACTATGGCTACACCTTC. Its protein is CASSYSKGQNYGYTF.

The chain links TRBV29-1 to TRBJ1-2, with 7 bases that match TRBD1. Germline loops: CDR1 SQVTM, CDR2 ANQGSEA. The CDR3 length is 12 residues. Germline trimming cut 7 bases from V and 9 bases from J; bases unmatched to any gene: 11. The CDR3 DNA reads as TGCAGCGCCGGAGGACAGGATCGGAGCTACACCTTC. Its protein is CSAGGQDRSYTF.

The V gene is TRBV2, the J gene TRBJ1-6; maybe TRBD1 (6 bases). The V gene's germline CDR1 is SNHLY and CDR2 FYNNEI. The ends were cut back, 1 base at V and 7 bases at J, with 8 bases in the middle. CDR3 length: 14 amino acids. CDR3: CASSEEQGNSPLHF. The CDR3 bases are TGTGCCAGCAGTGAAGAACAGGGAAATTCACCCCTCCACTTT. The full variable domain, completed using reference TRBV2 and TRBJ1-6, is EPEVTQTPSHQVTQMGQEVILRCVPISNHLYFYWYRQILGQKVEFLVSFYNNEISEKSEIFDDQFSVERPDGSNFTLKIRSTKLEDSAMYFCASSEEQGNSPLHFGNGTRLTVT.

V and J are TRBV24-1 and TRBJ2-1; maybe TRBD1 (6 bases). The CDR3 is 14 residues long. Looked up from germline, CDR1 is KGHDR and CDR2 is SFDVKD. Trimming took off 10 bases at V and 5 bases at J, with 17 bases between the two ends. The CDR3 sequence is CATPSRGFDNEQFF. The CDR3 DNA is TGTGCCACTCCGTCCAGGGGATTTGACAATGAGCAGTTCTTC.

This sequence joins TRBV18 and TRBJ1-2, with a possible D match to TRBD1 (6 bases). V was pared by 1 base and J by 8 bases, with 11 bases between. There are 13 residues in the CDR3. Germline V CDR1 and CDR2: KGHSH, LQKENI. The chain's CDR3 is CASSPRGLGGYTF. Here the CDR3 DNA reads TGTGCCAGCTCACCACGGGGGCTGGGAGGCTACACCTTC.

The CDR3 region has the DNA TGTGCCAGCAGTCAACTCCCGGCTAGCGGGAGTAGAAAGACCCAGTACTTC. Translated: CASSQLPASGSRKTQYF. The chain carries TRBV6-2 or TRBV6-3 and TRBJ2-5, with 10 bases aligning to TRBD2. With V trimmed by 5 bases and J by 6 bases, 15 bases remained unmatched. The CDR3 sequence is 17 residues long. Germline values: CDR1 MNHEY, CDR2 SVGEGT.

V gene TRBV7-9 combines with J gene TRBJ2-7; D gene ambiguous. This CDR3 has 13 residues. V was cut by 3 bases and J by 5 bases, with 11 bases left in between. Germline CDR1 is SEHNR and CDR2 is FQNEAQ (reference sequence). The CDR3 sequence is CASSFWPSHEQYV. DNA for the CDR3: TGTGCCAGCAGCTTTTGGCCAAGTCACGAGCAGTACGTC.

This clone showed up just once. The J gene is TRBJ2-4, the V gene TRBV20-1; tentatively, D is TRBD2 (5 bases). V was clipped by 3 bases and J by 8 bases, with 11 bases between them. Germline loops: CDR1 DFQATT, CDR2 SNEGSKA (reference sequence). The CDR3 length is 12 residues. The CDR3: CSASVLRDIQYF. Written as DNA, the CDR3 is TGCAGTGCTAGTGTACTGCGGGACATTCAGTACTTC.

The J gene is TRBJ2-1, the V gene TRBV9; D call uncertain. The V and J ends lost 0 bases and 7 bases respectively, with 8 bases between them. The CDR3 is 13 residues long. Per germline, CDR1 SGDLS and CDR2 YYNGEE. The CDR3 bases are TGTGCCAGCAGCGTAGCTCAGTATAATGAGCAGTTCTTC. This sequence encodes CASSVAQYNEQFF.

The J gene is TRBJ2-3, the V gene TRBV7-2; TRBD1 matches 9 bases. Germline lookup yields CDR1 SGHTA and CDR2 FQGNSA. This CDR3 has 16 amino acids. The ends lost 1 base at V and 4 bases at J; junction bases unmatched: 6. The chain's CDR3 is CASSLGVGTGPDTQYF. The CDR3 region has the DNA TGTGCCAGCAGCTTAGGGGTAGGGACAGGGCCAGATACGCAGTATTTT.

The V gene is TRBV9, the J gene TRBJ2-5; a possible D gene is TRBD2 (6 bases). There are 14 residues in the CDR3. CDR1 and CDR2 from the germline V gene are SGDLS and YYNGEE. Trimming removed 4 bases at V and 0 bases at J, with 10 bases between. CDR3 bases: TGTGCCAGCAGCTCAAGGACTAACCAAGAGACCCAGTACTTC. This encodes CASSSRTNQETQYF.

This clone was counted a few times. J is TRBJ1-2 and V is TRBV28, with D unresolved. V gave up 6 bases and J gave up 4 bases, with 12 bases separating them. Per the germline V gene, CDR1 is MDHEN and CDR2 is SYDVKM. CDR3 size: 13 residues. CDR3: CASRTIGPYGYTF. CDR3 bases: TGTGCCAGCAGGACTATTGGGCCCTATGGCTACACCTTC.

The genes are TRBV7-9 and TRBJ2-5, with D possibly TRBD2 on 6 matching bases. From germline, CDR1 is SEHNR and CDR2 FQNEAQ (reference sequence). The CDR3 is 15 residues long. With 3 bases removed from V and 5 bases from J, the gap between germline ends came to 16 bases. CDR3 nucleotides: TGTGCCAGCAGCTTTCCTTTAGCGGTTCGGGAGACCCAGTACTTC. It codes for CASSFPLAVRETQYF.

This chain joins TRBV5-1 and TRBJ1-1; D call uncertain. Germline V gene lookup returns CDR1 SGHRS and CDR2 YFSETQ. The CDR3 extends over 16 amino acids. V was shortened by 0 bases and J by 0 bases, with 12 bases between the two germline ends. CDR3 protein: CASSLGQTTMNTEAFF. In DNA, the CDR3 is TGCGCCAGCAGCTTGGGCCAGACTACCATGAACACTGAAGCTTTCTTT.

The chain uses TRBV2 and TRBJ2-1, with TRBD2 identical over 14 bases. V trimming: 3 bases; J trimming: 0 bases; junction bases outside the gene matches: 13. The V gene's germline CDR1 is SNHLY and CDR2 FYNNEI. This CDR3 has 21 amino acids. CDR3 region: CASSDPWTSGGSPGSYNEQFF. In DNA, the CDR3 is TGTGCCAGCAGTGATCCCTGGACTAGCGGGGGGAGTCCCGGCTCCTACAATGAGCAGTTCTTC.

The chain employs TRBV11-2 and TRBJ1-1; D remains unclear. Germline CDR1 and CDR2: SGHAT and FQNNGV. The V and J ends lost 1 base and 5 bases respectively, with 8 bases between them. CDR3 length: 13 residues. The CDR3 coding sequence is TGTGCCAGCAGCTTAGTATTTCGGACTGAAGCTTTCTTT. It is translated as CASSLVFRTEAFF.

The chain employs TRBV5-4 and TRBJ2-5; 9 bases line up with TRBD2. This CDR3 is built from 17 residues. Germline V lookup: CDR1 SGHNT, CDR2 YYREEE (reference sequence). Trimming cost V 0 bases and J 4 bases; bases outside gene matches: 10. CDR3 residues: CASSLGVAGGPRETQYF. CDR3 DNA sequence: TGTGCCAGCAGCTTGGGAGTGGCGGGAGGGCCGCGAGAGACCCAGTACTTC.

The chain couples TRBV6-5 to TRBJ2-7; weak D call: TRBD2 (6 bases). Trimming took 0 bases from V and 4 from J, leaving 10 bases between them. The CDR3 consists of 14 residues. The germline gives CDR1 MNHEY, CDR2 SVGAGI. The CDR3 spells CASSYSRGWYEQYV. The CDR3 nucleotides are TGTGCCAGCAGTTACTCTCGGGGGTGGTACGAGCAGTACGTC.

The V and J genes are TRBV7-9 and TRBJ2-2; D ambiguous. The CDR3 has 15 residues. Per germline, CDR1 SEHNR and CDR2 FQNEAQ (reference sequence). V was pared by 4 bases and J by 2 bases, with 11 bases between. The CDR3 region has the DNA TGTGCCAGCAGCTCCCTAGGCAGAAACACCGGGGAGCTGTTTTTT. It specifies CASSSLGRNTGELFF.

V and J are TRBV7-2 and TRBJ2-2, with 13 bases aligning to TRBD2. This CDR3 spans 16 amino acids. V was clipped by 5 bases and J by 4 bases; unmatched bases: 4. Germline CDR1 reads SGHTA; CDR2 reads FQGNSA. The CDR3 DNA is TGTGCCAGCAGCCTCACTAGCGGGAGGGCCACCGGGGAGCTGTTTTTT. It codes for CASSLTSGRATGELFF.

The gene calls are TRBV7-2 and TRBJ1-6, with 8 bases matching TRBD1. Germline CDR1 and CDR2: SGHTA and FQGNSA. The V gene end was trimmed by 3 bases and the J gene end by 10 bases; junction bases not matched to a gene: 8. The CDR3 runs 15 residues. CDR3 nucleotide sequence: TGTGCCAGCAGCTTCCAAGACAGGGGCCGCTCACCCCTCCACTTT. It translates to CASSFQDRGRSPLHF. Complete variable domain (other parts from reference TRBV7-2 and TRBJ1-6): GAGVSQSPSNKVTEKGKDVELRCDPISGHTALYWYRQSLGQGLEFLIYFQGNSAPDKSGLPSDRFSAERTGGSVSTLTIQRTQQEDSAVYLCASSFQDRGRSPLHFGNGTRLTVT.

The rearrangement joins TRBV12-3 or TRBV12-4 to TRBJ2-3; TRBD2 is a possible D gene (5 bases). Trimming cost V 2 bases and J 4 bases, with 7 bases left between them. The CDR3 length is 13 residues. This CDR3 is CASSLSRADTQYF. CDR3 DNA sequence: TGTGCCAGCAGTTTATCGCGGGCAGATACGCAGTATTTT.

This clone was picked up one time. V usage is TRBV5-5 and J usage is TRBJ1-4; 8 bases align to TRBD1. The germline gives CDR1 SGHKS, CDR2 YYEKEE (reference sequence). CDR3 length equals 15 residues. V dropped 2 bases and J dropped 4; count of bases not matched to a gene: 4. CDR3 loop: CASSLTGGGNEKLFF. In nucleotides, the CDR3 is TGTGCCAGCAGCTTAACAGGGGGAGGTAATGAAAAACTGTTTTTT.

V gene TRBV30 combines with J gene TRBJ1-5; D not certain. From germline, CDR1 is GTSNPN and CDR2 SVGIG (reference sequence). V lost 4 bases, J lost 6 bases, and 10 bases lay in between. The CDR3 totals 12 residues. CDR3 DNA: TGTGCCTGGAATCAGGTCGGTCAGCCCCAGCATTTT. Translating gives CAWNQVGQPQHF.

The CDR3 DNA reads TGTGCCAGCAGCCCCGGGACAGGGTTATACGAGCAGTACGTC. This translates into CASSPGTGLYEQYV. The rearrangement links TRBV5-5 to TRBJ2-7; 9 nucleotides match TRBD1. Germline V gene lookup returns CDR1 SGHKS and CDR2 YYEKEE (reference sequence). This CDR3 contains 14 residues. After removal of 4 bases from V and 4 bases from J, the junction contained 6 bases not matched to a gene.

The J gene is TRBJ2-1, the V gene TRBV18; TRBD2 aligns across 7 bases. Germline loops: CDR1 KGHSH, CDR2 LQKENI. Unmatched junction bases numbered 12, after V lost 6 bases and J lost 4 bases. The CDR3 is made up of 16 amino acids. In DNA form, the CDR3 reads TGTGCCAGCTCTCCCACCGAGGGAGGGCTATACAATGAGCAGTTCTTC. Protein product: CASSPTEGGLYNEQFF.